These 5 T cell receptor beta chains were all obtained from the same sample, sequenced in a study of T cell repertoires in cytomegalovirus infection. TCRdb passed the reads through MiXCR, listing each CDR3 protein once. The data show roughly 300,000 distinct CDR3 sequences, with 8% to 9.5% seen just once and about 4.5% held by the top ten. The specimen was PBMCs. These receptors all stem from a human donor in good health (CMV status not recorded). Some clones in this sample may be carry-over from other donors' samples.

This clonotype has more than one count but fewer than ten. The chain combines TRBV27 with TRBJ2-7; no reliable D call. Trimming took 4 bases from V and 5 from J, leaving 21 bases between them. Germline V CDR1 and CDR2: MNHEY, SMNVEV (reference sequence). The CDR3 is 16 residues long. In DNA, the CDR3 is TGTGCCAGCAGTTCCCAATATCTGAACCCTCTTCACGAGCAGTACTTC. Protein: CASSSQYLNPLHEQYF.

This clonotype was counted at least ten times. The V gene is TRBV7-2, the J gene TRBJ1-1, with D perhaps TRBD1 (5 bases). Trimming left V 1 base short and J 3 bases short, with 12 bases between. The CDR3 is 15 residues long. CDR1 SGHTA and CDR2 FQGNSA come from the germline V gene. The CDR3 here is CASSLVGGLYTEAFF. CDR3 bases: TGTGCCAGCAGCTTAGTTGGGGGATTGTACACTGAAGCTTTCTTT.

The chain is built from TRBV12-3 or TRBV12-4 and TRBJ1-1, with a weak D call TRBD1 (5 bases). Trimming cost V 8 bases and J 7 bases, with 14 bases left between them. This CDR3 contains 12 residues. In nucleotides, the CDR3 is TGTGCCAGCTTCATCACGAGGGGTGAAGCTTTCTTT. Protein product: CASFITRGEAFF.

V is TRBV6-2 or TRBV6-3 and J is TRBJ2-2, with a possible D match to TRBD2 (6 bases). CDR1 and CDR2 from the germline V gene are MNHEY and SVGEGT. The V end lost 7 bases, the J end lost 6 bases, and 12 bases lay between the germline ends. The CDR3 extends over 13 amino acids. CDR3 protein: CASTAGSPGELFF. In nucleotides, the CDR3 is TGTGCCAGCACGGCGGGGTCGCCCGGGGAGCTGTTTTTT.

The rearrangement links TRBV7-2 to TRBJ2-7; D not resolved. This CDR3 is 13 amino acids long. Looked up from germline, CDR1 is SGHTA and CDR2 is FQGNSA. V was trimmed by 2 bases and J by 7 bases, leaving 12 bases between them. DNA for the CDR3: TGTGCCAGCAGCTTAAATCTCCTCGGGGAGCAGTACTTC. Translation: CASSLNLLGEQYF.